The subject of this entry is one T cell receptor beta chain. This specimen belongs to a study of shared clonotypes between healthy human individuals. Looking at the study overall: Each donor contributed plates that comprised three CD4 naive, three CD4 memory, two CD8 naive and one CD8 memory.

Naive CD8 cells lacked CD45RO, underwent positive selection for CCR7 and left out terminally differentiated effector memory CD45RA+ cells. All the donors were Caucasian adults who lived in Nashville, Tennessee. Sequencing used immunoSEQ multiplex PCR; TCRdb keeps in-frame clones, though not all of them. The sample carries 1.5 million to 2.5 million clones, over 85% recorded once. CDR1 MRHNA and CDR2 SNTAGT come from the germline V gene. The CDR3 has 16 residues. The V and J ends lost 4 bases and 1 base respectively, with 15 bases between them. The sample consisted of naive CD8+ T cells sorted from blood. V and J are TRBV6-4 and TRBJ2-3, with D unclear. The receptor comes from a man aged 18-30 years in good health. As DNA, the CDR3 is TGTGCCAGCAGTGCACGGGCCCCGAAACGCACAGATACGCAGTATTTT. This translates into CASSARAPKRTDTQYF.